Sequencing of this T cell receptor (beta chain) was carried out in a study of radiotherapy plus CTLA-4 blockade in lung cancer. Study-level background: Among all patients, about 19% showed objective responses, while about 31% had disease control.

Data came from immunoSEQ multiplex PCR; TCRdb stores just in-frame clones and leaves some out. This table has 75,000 to 95,000 clones, approximately 75% appearing once. Study-wide results and caveats: Tumor-derived TCR clones expanded in blood after radiotherapy plus ipilimumab.

CDR1 and CDR2 (germline): MNHEY, SVGAGI. The CDR3 totals 11 residues. V shed 5 bases and J shed 5 bases, with 4 bases lying between them. Focal radiation with ipilimumab CTLA-4 blockade was given to patients with chemo-refractory metastatic non-small-cell lung cancer. As concerns this clone: Its antigen remains unknown.

The clonotype comes from a human donor with non-small cell lung cancer that progressed on radiotherapy plus ipilimumab. The source was peripheral blood, collected from a patient treated with radiotherapy plus ipilimumab. The chain links TRBV6-5 to TRBJ2-1; the D is unclear. CDR3 residues: CASSRNNEQFF. CDR3 bases: TGTGCCAGCAGTCGCAACAATGAGCAGTTCTTC.